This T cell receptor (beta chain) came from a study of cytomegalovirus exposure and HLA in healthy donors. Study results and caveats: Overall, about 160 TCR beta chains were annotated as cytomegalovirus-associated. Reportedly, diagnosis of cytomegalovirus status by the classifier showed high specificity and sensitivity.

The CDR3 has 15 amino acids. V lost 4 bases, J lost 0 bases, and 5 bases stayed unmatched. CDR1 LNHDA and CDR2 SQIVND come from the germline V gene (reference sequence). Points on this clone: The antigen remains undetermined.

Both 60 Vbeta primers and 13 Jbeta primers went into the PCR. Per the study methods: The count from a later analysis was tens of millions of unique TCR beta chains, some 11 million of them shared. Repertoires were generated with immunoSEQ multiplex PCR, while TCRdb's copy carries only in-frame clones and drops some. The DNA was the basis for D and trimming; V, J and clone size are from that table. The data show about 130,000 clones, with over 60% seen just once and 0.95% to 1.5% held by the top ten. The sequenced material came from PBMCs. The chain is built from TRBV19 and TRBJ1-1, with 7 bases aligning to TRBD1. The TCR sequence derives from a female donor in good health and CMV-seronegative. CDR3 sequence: CASSNRQGLNTEAFF. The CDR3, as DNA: TGTGCCAGTAGTAATAGACAGGGACTGAACACTGAAGCTTTCTTT.